This T cell receptor (beta chain) was observed in a study of T cell repertoires in cytomegalovirus infection. Study findings and constraints: Predominance within the ex vivo response was attributable to HLA-C-restricted CMV-specific TCR beta clonotypes.

CDR1 and CDR2 (germline): SGHTA, FQGNSA. The CDR3 spans 16 residues. Trimming stripped 3 bases from V and 2 bases from J, with 16 bases between. This clonotype was recorded at least ten times. Its target is not known. TCRdb re-analysed the reads in MiXCR, keeping a single row per CDR3 protein. Of about 490,000 distinct CDR3 sequences detected, around 27% appear once; the ten largest clones hold about 13%. The chain has TRBV7-2 and TRBJ1-2; maybe TRBD1 (6 bases). The TCR sequence derives from a human donor in good health (CMV status not recorded). Some clones in this sample may be carry-over from other donors' samples. Sequencing was done on a sample of PBMCs. The CDR3 spells CASSLRPTGTNYGYTF. CDR3 coding DNA: TGTGCCAGCAGCTTGAGACCCACAGGGACCAACTATGGCTACACCTTC.